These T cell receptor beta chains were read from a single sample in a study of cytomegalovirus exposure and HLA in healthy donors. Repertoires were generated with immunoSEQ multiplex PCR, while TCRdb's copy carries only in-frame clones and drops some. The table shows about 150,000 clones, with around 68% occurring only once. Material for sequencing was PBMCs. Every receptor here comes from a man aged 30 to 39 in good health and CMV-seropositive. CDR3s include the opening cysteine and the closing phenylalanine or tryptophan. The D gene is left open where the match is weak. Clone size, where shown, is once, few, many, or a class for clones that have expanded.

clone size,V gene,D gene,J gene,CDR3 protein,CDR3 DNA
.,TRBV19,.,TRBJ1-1,CASSIDLWEGSGTEAFF,TGTGCCAGTAGTATAGATCTATGGGAGGGGTCGGGCACTGAAGCTTTCTTT
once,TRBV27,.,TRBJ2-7,CASSLSSGGAVNEQYF,TGTGCCAGCAGTTTATCTTCTGGCGGGGCCGTCAACGAGCAGTACTTC
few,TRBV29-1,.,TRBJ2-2,CSIQTNTGELFF,TGCAGCATACAGACGAACACCGGGGAGCTGTTTTTT
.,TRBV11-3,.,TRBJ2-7,CASSTYRVPYEQYF,TGTGCCAGCAGCACCTACAGGGTCCCCTACGAGCAGTACTTC
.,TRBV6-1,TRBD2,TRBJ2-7,CASSRAGAGEQYF,TGTGCCAGCAGTCGAGCGGGGGCGGGCGAGCAGTACTTC
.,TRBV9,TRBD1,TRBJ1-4,CASSDGQGATNEKLFF,TGTGCCAGCAGCGACGGACAGGGGGCAACTAATGAAAAACTGTTTTTT
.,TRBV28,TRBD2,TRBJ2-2,CASSSLGLAGERGTGELFF,TGTGCCAGCAGTTCGCTTGGACTAGCGGGAGAGCGTGGCACCGGGGAGCTGTTTTTT
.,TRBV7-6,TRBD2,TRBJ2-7,CASSPAMSGSKSYEQYF,TGTGCCAGCAGCCCGGCAATGAGCGGGAGTAAGTCCTACGAGCAGTACTTC
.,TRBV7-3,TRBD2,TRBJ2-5,CASSLIRSSGGQETQYF,TGTGCCAGCAGCTTAATTAGGTCTAGCGGTGGGCAAGAGACCCAGTACTTC
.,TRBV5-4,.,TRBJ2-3,CASSHGGDTQYF,TGTGCCAGCAGCCATGGAGGAGATACGCAGTATTTT
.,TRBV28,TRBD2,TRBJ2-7,CASSFYSGAYEQYF,TGTGCCAGCAGTTTCTATAGCGGGGCCTACGAGCAGTACTTC
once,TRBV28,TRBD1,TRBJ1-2,CASRPGQGIDGYTF,TGTGCCAGCAGGCCGGGACAGGGTATTGATGGCTACACCTTC
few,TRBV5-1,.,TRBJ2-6,CASSRDTVSGANVLTF,TGCGCCAGCAGCAGGGACACTGTCTCTGGGGCCAACGTCCTGACTTTC
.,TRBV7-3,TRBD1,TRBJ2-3,CASSYQGADTQYF,TGTGCCAGCAGCTACCAGGGGGCAGATACGCAGTATTTT
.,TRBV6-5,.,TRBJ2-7,CASTGTPAYEQYF,TGTGCCAGCACCGGGACTCCTGCCTACGAGCAGTACTTC
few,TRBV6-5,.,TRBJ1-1,CASSEAGDTEAFF,TGTGCCAGCAGTGAAGCGGGGGACACTGAAGCTTTCTTT
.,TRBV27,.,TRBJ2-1,CASSLLLADSSYNEQFF,TGTGCCAGCAGTTTGTTACTAGCTGACTCCTCCTACAATGAGCAGTTCTTC
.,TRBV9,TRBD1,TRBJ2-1,CASSEIRTGGIDEQFF,TGTGCCAGCAGCGAGATTAGGACAGGGGGCATAGATGAGCAGTTCTTC
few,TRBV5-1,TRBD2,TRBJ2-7,CASSLGLAPNEQYF,TGCGCCAGCAGCTTGGGACTAGCTCCCAACGAGCAGTACTTC
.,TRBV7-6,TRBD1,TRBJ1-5,CASSRDRGNQPQHF,TGTGCCAGCAGCCGGGACAGGGGGAATCAGCCCCAGCATTTT
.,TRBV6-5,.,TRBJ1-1,CASIKRGGLNTEAFF,TGTGCCAGCATTAAACGAGGGGGATTGAACACTGAAGCTTTCTTT
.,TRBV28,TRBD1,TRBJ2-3,CASNPDRADTQYF,TGTGCCAGCAATCCCGACAGGGCAGATACGCAGTATTTT
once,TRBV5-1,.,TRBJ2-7,CASSLGQDLNYEQYF,TGCGCCAGCAGCTTGGGACAGGACTTAAACTACGAGCAGTACTTC
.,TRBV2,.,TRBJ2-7,CASEGETYGPYEQYF,TGTGCCAGTGAGGGGGAGACCTACGGGCCATACGAGCAGTACTTC
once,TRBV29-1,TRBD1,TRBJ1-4,CSVDTGGGYEKLFF,TGCAGCGTGGATACAGGGGGCGGATATGAAAAACTGTTTTTT
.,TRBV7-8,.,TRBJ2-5,CASNPPSSAEETQYF,TGTGCCAGCAACCCCCCTTCTTCAGCGGAGGAGACCCAGTACTTC
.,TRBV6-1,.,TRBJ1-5,CASSVGRRLSNQPQHF,TGTGCCAGCAGTGTTGGGAGGCGACTTAGCAATCAGCCCCAGCATTTT
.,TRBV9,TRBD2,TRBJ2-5,CASSSGRLAEETQYF,TGTGCCAGCAGCTCAGGGCGACTAGCGGAAGAGACCCAGTACTTC
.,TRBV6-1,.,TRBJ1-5,CASRGGLGQPQHF,TGTGCCAGCAGGGGGGGGTTGGGTCAGCCCCAGCATTTT
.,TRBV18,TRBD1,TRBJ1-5,CASSPPGSGTGFAPQHF,TGTGCCAGCTCACCACCGGGGTCCGGGACAGGGTTTGCGCCCCAGCATTTT
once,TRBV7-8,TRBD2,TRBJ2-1,CASSLESASGRNEQFF,TGTGCCAGCAGCTTAGAGTCGGCTAGCGGGAGGAATGAGCAGTTCTTC
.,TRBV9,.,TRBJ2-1,CASSVMGAGDNEQFF,TGTGCCAGCAGCGTAATGGGAGCTGGAGACAATGAGCAGTTCTTC
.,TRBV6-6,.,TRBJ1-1,CASMGDAGLNTEAFF,TGTGCCAGCATGGGAGATGCGGGATTGAACACTGAAGCTTTCTTT
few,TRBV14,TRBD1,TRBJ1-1,CASSPRGTGGSEAFF,TGTGCCAGCAGCCCTCGCGGGACAGGGGGCTCTGAAGCTTTCTTT
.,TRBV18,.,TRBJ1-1,CASSVWDTTEAFF,TGTGCCAGCTCAGTTTGGGACACCACTGAAGCTTTCTTT
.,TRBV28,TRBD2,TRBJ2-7,CASSSSSGRLSSYEQYF,TGTGCCAGCAGTTCGTCTAGCGGGAGGTTGAGCTCCTACGAGCAGTACTTC